This TCR beta chain was sequenced for a study of human T cells and chemical hapten exposure. On the study more broadly: The patients, most of them female, presented with alopecia areata, totalis or universalis.

The CDR3 spans 15 residues. Germline V CDR1 and CDR2: MNHEY, SVGAGI. V dropped 6 bases and J dropped 12 bases, with 25 bases sitting between them. Stated time point: patch test 3, about 24 weeks after DPC sensitization. Specified treatment: therapeutic diphenylcyclopropenone sensitization with weekly scalp DPC. As the library was built, unique molecular identifiers were attached to individual cDNA molecules. MiXCR was run by TCRdb on the RACE reads, yielding one entry per CDR3 protein. The sample shows 80,000 to 100,000 distinct CDR3 sequences, 11% of them seen only once. Broader study findings: Among TCRs, those above 1 in 1000 frequency were unaffected by DPC sensitization.

In its sample, this clonotype was seen many times. The antigen is unknown. The clonotype was recovered from a woman aged 45-60 years with alopecia areata. Some clones in this sample may be carry-over from other donors' samples. The chain recombines TRBV6-5 with TRBJ2-3, with D tentatively TRBD2 (6 bases). The specimen comprised whole blood, sampled in connection with sensitization to the hapten diphenylcyclopropenone (DPC). DNA for the CDR3: TGTGCCAGCAGGCCCCTAGGCGTTACGGGGGAAAACCAGTATTTT. Its protein product is CASRPLGVTGENQYF.